Presented here are 15 T cell receptor beta chains from one specimen sequenced in a study of monozygotic twins with inflammatory bowel disease (dated by TCRdb to the late 2010s). Library prep was done by 5' RACE. TCRdb lists the instrument as Illumina HiSeq 2500. TCRdb reprocessed the reads, and each CDR3 protein sequence is entered once, without DNA. The table kept for this sample lists 350,000 to 400,000 distinct CDR3 sequences. The top ten clonotypes cover just over 2.5% of the sample. The sample consisted of blood. The receptor source for this set is a human donor with ulcerative colitis or Crohn's disease, or a healthy co-twin of an affected twin (not recorded which).

CDR3 region: CASSSDRVPWNEQFF. The V gene is TRBV12-3 or TRBV12-4, the J gene TRBJ2-1; there is no DNA to check the TCRdb D call of TRBD1. This CDR3 spans 15 amino acids.

The V call is TRBV9, the J call TRBJ2-3; TCRdb indicates TRBD2, and absent DNA this call remains unverified. The CDR3 spans 14 residues. CDR1 and CDR2 (germline): SGDLS, YYNGEE. CDR3 in amino acids: CASSSGTSGEAQYF.

The J gene is TRBJ1-5, the V gene TRBV6-1. Per germline, CDR1 MNHNS and CDR2 SASEGT. The CDR3 extends over 16 amino acids. The CDR3 loop reads CASSASLGYSNQPQHF.

The chain has TRBV10-3 and TRBJ2-5; TCRdb reports TRBD1, a call that lacks DNA to check it against. The V gene's germline CDR1 is ENHRY and CDR2 SYGVKD. The CDR3 covers 15 residues. The CDR3 sequence is CAIPTGFRDRETQYF.

The chain combines TRBV27 with TRBJ1-1. This CDR3 comprises 18 residues. Germline CDR1 and CDR2: MNHEY and SMNVEV (reference sequence). The CDR3 loop reads CASSLSGVSSIMVTEAFF.

The chain carries TRBV7-2 and TRBJ2-3; the TCRdb D gene call, TRBD1, has no DNA to confirm it. Germline CDR1 SGHTA, CDR2 FQGNSA. This CDR3 is 15 amino acids long. The CDR3 loop is CASTLAGGRADTQYF.

V gene TRBV4-3 combines with J gene TRBJ2-3; TCRdb gives TRBD1 as the D gene, but with no DNA this cannot be confirmed. This CDR3 is 20 amino acids long. Germline values: CDR1 LGHNA, CDR2 YSLEER. CDR3 sequence reads: CASSQDGAGTGGFGTDTQYF.

The chain couples TRBV6-5 to TRBJ2-5; TCRdb proposes TRBD2, but this gene call is untestable without DNA. From germline, CDR1 is MNHEY and CDR2 SVGAGI. The CDR3 length is 15 residues. The CDR3 protein is CASSYPVGLVGTQYF.

The chain joins TRBV5-4 to TRBJ2-3; TCRdb lists TRBD1, though no DNA is available to test this call. Germline V gives CDR1 SGHNT, CDR2 YYREEE (reference sequence). This CDR3 spans 13 amino acids. The CDR3 here is CASIIPGTDTQYF.

This rearrangement joins TRBV6-1 to TRBJ2-2; TCRdb picks TRBD1, but there is no DNA to check that call. This CDR3 has 15 residues. From germline, CDR1 is MNHNS and CDR2 SASEGT. The CDR3 here is CASSTGTGGTGELFF.

The rearrangement joins TRBV9 to TRBJ2-6; without DNA, the TCRdb call of TRBD2 cannot be checked. The CDR3 is made up of 18 amino acids. Germline values: CDR1 SGDLS, CDR2 YYNGEE. CDR3 sequence reads: CASSVDRGGLRSANVLTF.

The rearrangement links TRBV4-1 to TRBJ1-1; with no DNA, the TCRdb D assignment of TRBD1 cannot be verified. The germline V gene has CDR1 MGHRA and CDR2 YSYEKL. CDR3 size: 12 residues. The CDR3 here is CASGTGEAEAFF.

The V call is TRBV20-1, the J call TRBJ2-3; the D call from TCRdb, TRBD1, cannot be confirmed without DNA. Germline V gene data show CDR1 as DFQATT and CDR2 as SNEGSKA (reference sequence). This CDR3 spans 13 amino acids. This CDR3 is CSVGGGPTDTQYF.

This chain links TRBV7-9 with TRBJ1-1. Germline CDR1 reads SEHNR; CDR2 reads FQNEAQ (reference sequence). This CDR3 region has 14 residues. CDR3: CASSLAPENTEAFF. Looking up the rest from reference TRBV7-9 and TRBJ1-1 gives the full variable domain: DTGVSQNPRHKITKRGQNVTFRCDPISEHNRLYWYRQTLGQGPEFLTYFQNEAQLEKSRLLSDRFSAERPKGSFSTLEIQRTEQGDSAMYLCASSLAPENTEAFFGQGTRLTVV.

The V gene is TRBV20-1, the J gene TRBJ2-1; the D gene TCRdb calls, TRBD1, cannot be checked with no DNA. The CDR3 has 13 amino acids. From germline, CDR1 is DFQATT and CDR2 SNEGSKA (reference sequence). CDR3 loop: CSAGGGARGEQFF.